This T cell receptor beta chain was obtained from a study of regulatory T cells in long-lasting Graves disease. The sample's time point: persistent/refractory GD, antithyroid drugs over 5 years with positive TRAb. Researchers made the TCR library from RNA that was extracted from PBMCs. The peripheral blood volume drawn was roughly 9.9 milliliters, and it was collected into EDTA tubes. Regarding the study as a whole: Lower TCR diversity characterized persistent Graves' patients relative to newly diagnosed patients. Repertoires from persistent disease leaned toward TRBV28, TRBJ1-2 and TRBJ2-5.

The CDR3 spans 17 residues. CDR1 and CDR2 (germline): ENHRY, SYGVKD. V gave up 4 bases and J gave up 3 bases; unmatched junction bases: 10. Comment on this clonotype: Its matching antigen is unknown. A much larger clone differs by one base, so this may be a read error.

To make TCR beta libraries, researchers used iRepertoire HTBI primers and Arm-PCR of CDR3 regions. TCRdb re-called the multiplex PCR reads with MiXCR, one entry per CDR3 protein. The sample consists of around 450,000 distinct CDR3 sequences, roughly 21% of them appearing once. This sample comprised peripheral blood mononuclear cells (PBMCs), obtained when the disease was refractory, from a patient treated with antithyroid drugs. The origin of this receptor is a female donor with Graves disease. The chain has TRBV10-3 and TRBJ2-7, with 12 bases matching TRBD2. CDR3 in DNA: TGTGCCATCAGTGCTCTTCCCAGGACTAGCGGGAACTACGAGCAGTACTTC. Encoded protein: CAISALPRTSGNYEQYF.